This TCR beta chain was captured in a study of T-cell reconstitution after alpha-beta-depleted transplantation in children. Study-level results: Several hundred graft clones that had expanded were reportedly the source of alpha-beta T cells about two months after transplant.

Germline CDR1 reads LGHNA; CDR2 reads YSLEER. The CDR3 has 16 residues. V shed 1 base and J shed 0 bases, with 13 bases lying between them. This clonotype was observed many times. Its antigen is as yet unknown. The authors prepared the TCRbeta library with unique molecular identifiers. TCRdb re-called the PCR reads through MiXCR, storing one row per CDR3 protein. The data contain approximately 34,000 distinct CDR3 sequences, roughly 6.5% of them singletons. The sequence was obtained from a child under two years old who had a stem cell transplant for acute myeloid leukemia, so the T cells may come from the graft donor. Here the sequenced sample was peripheral blood, taken 60 days after TCRalphabeta/CD19-depleted stem cell transplant. J is TRBJ2-7 and V is TRBV4-3; either TRBD1 or TRBD2 may supply D (5 bases each). The CDR3 nucleotides read TGCGCCAGCAGCCAAGGGGTCGGGGCCTACTCCTACGAGCAGTACTTC. Protein product: CASSQGVGAYSYEQYF.